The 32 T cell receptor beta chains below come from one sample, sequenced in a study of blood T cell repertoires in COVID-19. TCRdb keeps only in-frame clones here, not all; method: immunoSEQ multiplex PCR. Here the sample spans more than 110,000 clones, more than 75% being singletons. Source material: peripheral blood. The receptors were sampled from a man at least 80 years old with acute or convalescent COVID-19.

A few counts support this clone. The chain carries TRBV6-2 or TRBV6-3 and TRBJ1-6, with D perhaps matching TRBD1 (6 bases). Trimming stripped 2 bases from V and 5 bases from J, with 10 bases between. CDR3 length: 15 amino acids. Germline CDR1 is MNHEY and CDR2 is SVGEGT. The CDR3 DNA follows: TGTGCCAGCAGTTACGGCCAGGGGAATAATTCACCCCTCCACTTT. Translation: CASSYGQGNNSPLHF.

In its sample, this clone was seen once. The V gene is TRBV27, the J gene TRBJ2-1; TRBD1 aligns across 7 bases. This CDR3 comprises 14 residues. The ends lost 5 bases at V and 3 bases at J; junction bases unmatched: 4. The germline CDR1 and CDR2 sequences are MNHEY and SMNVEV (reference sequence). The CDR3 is CASSRDRDYNEQFF. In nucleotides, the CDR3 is TGTGCCAGCAGTCGTGACAGGGACTACAATGAGCAGTTCTTC.

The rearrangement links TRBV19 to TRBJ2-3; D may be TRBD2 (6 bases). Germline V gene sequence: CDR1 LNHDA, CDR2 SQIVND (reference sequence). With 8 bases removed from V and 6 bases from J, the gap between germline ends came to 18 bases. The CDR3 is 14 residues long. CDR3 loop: CASAAGLKGDTQYF. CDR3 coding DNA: TGTGCCAGTGCCGCGGGACTTAAGGGCGATACGCAGTATTTT.

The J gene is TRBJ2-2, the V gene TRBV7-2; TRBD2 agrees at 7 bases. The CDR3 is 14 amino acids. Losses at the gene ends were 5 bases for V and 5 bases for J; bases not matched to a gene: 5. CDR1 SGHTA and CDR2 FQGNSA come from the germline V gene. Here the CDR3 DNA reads TGTGCCAGCAGCAGGGAGGGAGATACCGGGGAGCTGTTTTTT. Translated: CASSREGDTGELFF.

DNA of the CDR3: TGTGCCAGTAGTGAATTAGGGACAGGGAATCAGCCCCAGCATTTT. This gives the protein CASSELGTGNQPQHF. The V and J genes are TRBV19 and TRBJ1-5; the match to TRBD1 covers 9 bases. This CDR3 comprises 15 residues. Germline-derived CDR1 and CDR2 are LNHDA and SQIVND (reference sequence). The ends lost 5 bases at V and 4 bases at J; junction bases unmatched: 6. The full variable domain, completed using reference TRBV19 and TRBJ1-5, is DGGITQSPKYLFRKEGQNVTLSCEQNLNHDAMYWYRQDPGQGLRLIYYSQIVNDFQKGDIAEGYSVSREKKESFPLTVTSAQKNPTAFYLCASSELGTGNQPQHFGDGTRLSIL.

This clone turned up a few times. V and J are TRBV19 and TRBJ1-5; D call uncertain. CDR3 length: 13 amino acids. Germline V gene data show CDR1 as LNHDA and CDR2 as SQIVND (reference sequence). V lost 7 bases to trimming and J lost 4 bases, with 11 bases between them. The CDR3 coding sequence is TGTGCCAGTACCGGTGGTTTTAATCAGCCCCAGCATTTT. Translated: CASTGGFNQPQHF.

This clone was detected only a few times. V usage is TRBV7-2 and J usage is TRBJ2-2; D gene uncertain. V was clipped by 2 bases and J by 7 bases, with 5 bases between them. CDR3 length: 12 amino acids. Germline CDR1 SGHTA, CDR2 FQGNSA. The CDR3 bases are TGTGCCAGCAGCTTAATCGGCGGGGAGCTGTTTTTT. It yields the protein CASSLIGGELFF.

The CDR3 here is CASSQGAGELFF. The CDR3 coding sequence is TGTGCCAGCAGCCAGGGGGCCGGGGAGCTGTTTTTT. The V and J genes are TRBV7-9 and TRBJ2-2; 7 bases agree with TRBD1. Germline-derived CDR1 and CDR2 are SEHNR and FQNEAQ (reference sequence). The CDR3 totals 12 residues. V was pared by 5 bases and J by 6 bases, with 0 bases of the junction left unmatched.

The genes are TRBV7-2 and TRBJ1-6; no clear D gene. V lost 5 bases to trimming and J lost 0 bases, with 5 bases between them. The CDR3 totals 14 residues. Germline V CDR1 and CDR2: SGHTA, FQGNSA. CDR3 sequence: CASSTLSYNSPLHF. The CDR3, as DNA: TGTGCCAGCAGCACTCTCTCCTATAATTCACCCCTCCACTTT.

This CDR3 reads CASSPDSANTEAFF. The CDR3, as DNA: TGTGCCAGCTCCCCGGACAGCGCGAACACTGAAGCTTTCTTT. The chain uses TRBV18 and TRBJ1-1; possible D gene TRBD1, 6 bases. From germline, CDR1 is KGHSH and CDR2 LQKENI. This CDR3 is 14 amino acids long. V lost 6 bases and J 1 base, leaving 12 bases between the germline ends. The full variable domain, completed using reference TRBV18 and TRBJ1-1, is NAGVMQNPRHLVRRRGQEARLRCSPMKGHSHVYWYRQLPEEGLKFMVYLQKENIIDESGMPKERFSAEFPKEGPSILRIQQVVRGDSAAYFCASSPDSANTEAFFGQGTRLTVV.

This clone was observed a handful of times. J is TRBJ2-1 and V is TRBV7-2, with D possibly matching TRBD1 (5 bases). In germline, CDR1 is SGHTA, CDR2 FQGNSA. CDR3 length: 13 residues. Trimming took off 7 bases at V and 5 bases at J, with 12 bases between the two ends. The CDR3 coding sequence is TGTGCCAGCAAAGTCGGACAAAACAATGAGCAGTTCTTC. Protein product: CASKVGQNNEQFF. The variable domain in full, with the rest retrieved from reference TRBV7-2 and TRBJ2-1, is GAGVSQSPSNKVTEKGKDVELRCDPISGHTALYWYRQSLGQGLEFLIYFQGNSAPDKSGLPSDRFSAERTGGSVSTLTIQRTQQEDSAVYLCASKVGQNNEQFFGPGTRLTVL.

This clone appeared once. The CDR3 spells CASSSVTGLSWQPQHF. DNA of the CDR3: TGTGCCAGTAGTTCAGTGACAGGGCTTAGTTGGCAGCCCCAGCATTTT. V is TRBV19 and J is TRBJ1-5, with 7 bases aligning to TRBD1. Germline lookup yields CDR1 LNHDA and CDR2 SQIVND (reference sequence). The CDR3 has 16 amino acids. Trimming cost V 5 bases and J 7 bases; bases outside gene matches: 14.

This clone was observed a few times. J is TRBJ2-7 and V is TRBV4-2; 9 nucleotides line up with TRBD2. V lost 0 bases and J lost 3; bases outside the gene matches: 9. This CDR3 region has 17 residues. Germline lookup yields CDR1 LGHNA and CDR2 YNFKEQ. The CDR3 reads CASSQEGRTSEYYEQYF. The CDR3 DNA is TGTGCCAGCAGCCAAGAGGGACGGACTAGCGAGTACTACGAGCAGTACTTC.

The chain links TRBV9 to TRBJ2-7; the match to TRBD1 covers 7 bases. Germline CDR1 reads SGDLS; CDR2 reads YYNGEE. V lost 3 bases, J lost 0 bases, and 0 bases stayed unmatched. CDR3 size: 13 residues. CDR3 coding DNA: TGTGCCAGCAGCGGGGACAGCTCCTACGAGCAGTACTTC. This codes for CASSGDSSYEQYF.

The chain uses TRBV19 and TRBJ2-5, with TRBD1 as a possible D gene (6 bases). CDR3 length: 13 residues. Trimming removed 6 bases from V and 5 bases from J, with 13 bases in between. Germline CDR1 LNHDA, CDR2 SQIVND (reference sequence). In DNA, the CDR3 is TGTGCCAGTAGCCCACATCAGGGGGAGACCCAGTACTTC. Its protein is CASSPHQGETQYF.

CDR3 in DNA: TGTGCCAGTACTGGAGGGCCGAGGAACACTGAAGCTTTCTTT. Its protein product is CASTGGPRNTEAFF. This chain connects TRBV19 to TRBJ1-1; D is uncertain. Germline loops: CDR1 LNHDA, CDR2 SQIVND (reference sequence). The CDR3 length is 14 residues. V lost 7 bases to trimming and J lost 1 base, with 13 bases between them.

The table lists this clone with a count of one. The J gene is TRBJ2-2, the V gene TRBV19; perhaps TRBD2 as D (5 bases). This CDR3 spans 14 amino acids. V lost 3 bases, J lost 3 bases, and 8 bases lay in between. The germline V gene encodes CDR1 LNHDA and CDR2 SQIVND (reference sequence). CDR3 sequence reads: CASSIGGYTGELFF. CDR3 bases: TGTGCCAGTAGTATTGGAGGTTACACCGGGGAGCTGTTTTTT.

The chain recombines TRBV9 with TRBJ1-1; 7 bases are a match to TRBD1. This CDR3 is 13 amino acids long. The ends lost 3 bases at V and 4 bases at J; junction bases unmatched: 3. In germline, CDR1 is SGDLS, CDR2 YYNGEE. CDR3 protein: CASSARGLTEAFF. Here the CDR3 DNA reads TGTGCCAGCAGCGCAAGGGGGCTCACTGAAGCTTTCTTT.

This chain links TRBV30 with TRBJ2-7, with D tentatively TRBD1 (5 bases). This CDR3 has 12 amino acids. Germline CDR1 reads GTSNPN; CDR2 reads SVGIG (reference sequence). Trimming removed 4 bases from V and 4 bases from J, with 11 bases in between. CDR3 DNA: TGTGCCTGGACGGCAGGGAAATACGAGCAGTACTTC. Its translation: CAWTAGKYEQYF.

In DNA, the CDR3 is TGTGCCAGCAGCGCTGGAGGAGCCGGAGAGACCCAGTACTTC. Protein: CASSAGGAGETQYF. V gene TRBV5-4 combines with J gene TRBJ2-5; D might be TRBD2 (5 bases). The CDR3 is 14 residues long. The germline V gene encodes CDR1 SGHNT and CDR2 YYREEE (reference sequence). Trimming removed 4 bases at V and 4 bases at J, with 14 bases between. Full variable domain (rest looked up from reference TRBV5-4 and TRBJ2-5): ETGVTQSPTHLIKTRGQQVTLRCSSQSGHNTVSWYQQALGQGPQFIFQYYREEENGRGNFPPRFSGLQFPNYSSELNVNALELDDSALYLCASSAGGAGETQYFGPGTRLLVL.

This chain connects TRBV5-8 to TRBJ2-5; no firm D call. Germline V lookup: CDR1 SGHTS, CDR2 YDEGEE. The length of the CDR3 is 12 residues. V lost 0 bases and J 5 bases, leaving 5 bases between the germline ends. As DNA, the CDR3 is TGTGCCAGCAGCTTGGCTCGGGAGACCCAGTACTTC. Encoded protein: CASSLARETQYF.

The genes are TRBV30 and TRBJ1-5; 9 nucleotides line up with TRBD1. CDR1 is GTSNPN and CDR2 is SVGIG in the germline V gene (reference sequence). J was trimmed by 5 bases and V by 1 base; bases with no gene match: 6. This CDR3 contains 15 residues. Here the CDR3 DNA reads TGTGCCTGGAGTGAGGGGACAGGGAGGCATCAGCCCCAGCATTTT. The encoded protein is CAWSEGTGRHQPQHF.

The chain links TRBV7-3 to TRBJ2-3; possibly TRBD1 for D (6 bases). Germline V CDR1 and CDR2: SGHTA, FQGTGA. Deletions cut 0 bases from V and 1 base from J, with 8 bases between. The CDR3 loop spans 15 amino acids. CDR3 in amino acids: CASSLTGARTDTQYF. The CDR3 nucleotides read TGTGCCAGCAGCTTAACGGGGGCCCGCACAGATACGCAGTATTTT.

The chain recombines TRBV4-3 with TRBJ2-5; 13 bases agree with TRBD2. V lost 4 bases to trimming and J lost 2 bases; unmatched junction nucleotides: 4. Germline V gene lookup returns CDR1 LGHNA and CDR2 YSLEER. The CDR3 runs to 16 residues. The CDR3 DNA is TGCGCCAGCAGCCGACAACTAGCGGGGGGGCAAGAGACCCAGTACTTC. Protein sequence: CASSRQLAGGQETQYF.

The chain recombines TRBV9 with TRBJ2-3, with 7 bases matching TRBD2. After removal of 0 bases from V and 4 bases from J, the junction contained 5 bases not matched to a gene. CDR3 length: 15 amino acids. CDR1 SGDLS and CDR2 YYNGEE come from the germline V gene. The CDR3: CASSVGQGGADTQYF. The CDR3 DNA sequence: TGTGCCAGCAGCGTAGGTCAGGGAGGGGCAGATACGCAGTATTTT. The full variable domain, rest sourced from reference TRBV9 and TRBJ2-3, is DSGVTQTPKHLITATGQRVTLRCSPRSGDLSVYWYQQSLDQGLQFLIQYYNGEERAKGNILERFSAQQFPDLHSELNLSSLELGDSALYFCASSVGQGGADTQYFGPGTRLTVL.

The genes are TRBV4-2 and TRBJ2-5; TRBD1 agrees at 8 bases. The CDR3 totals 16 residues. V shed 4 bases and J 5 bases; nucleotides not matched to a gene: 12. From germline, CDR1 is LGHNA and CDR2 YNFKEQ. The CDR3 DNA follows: TGTGCCAGCAGCCGGACAACCGGGACAGGCGGTGAGACCCAGTACTTC. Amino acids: CASSRTTGTGGETQYF.

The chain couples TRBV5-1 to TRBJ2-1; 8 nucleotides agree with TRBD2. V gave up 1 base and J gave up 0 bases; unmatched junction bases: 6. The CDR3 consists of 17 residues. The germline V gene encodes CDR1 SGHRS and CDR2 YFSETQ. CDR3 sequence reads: CASSLTSGGRSYNEQFF. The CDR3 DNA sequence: TGCGCCAGCAGCTTGACGAGCGGGGGCCGCTCCTACAATGAGCAGTTCTTC. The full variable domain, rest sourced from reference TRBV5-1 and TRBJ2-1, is KAGVTQTPRYLIKTRGQQVTLSCSPISGHRSVSWYQQTPGQGLQFLFEYFSETQRNKGNFPGRFSGRQFSNSRSEMNVSTLELGDSALYLCASSLTSGGRSYNEQFFGPGTRLTVL.

The CDR3 reads CASSQVGQGVYTFF. CDR3 nucleotide sequence: TGTGCCAGCAGCCAAGTCGGGCAAGGGGTGTATACTTTCTTT. The rearrangement uses TRBV4-2 and TRBJ1-1; a possible D gene is TRBD1 (5 bases). The germline V gene has CDR1 LGHNA and CDR2 YNFKEQ. The CDR3 contains 14 residues. The V end lost 1 base, the J end lost 12 bases, and 18 bases lay between the germline ends.

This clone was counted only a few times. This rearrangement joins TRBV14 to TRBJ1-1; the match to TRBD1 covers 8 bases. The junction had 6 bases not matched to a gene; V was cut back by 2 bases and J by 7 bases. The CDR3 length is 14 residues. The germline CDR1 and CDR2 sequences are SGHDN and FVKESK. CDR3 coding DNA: TGTGCCAGCAGCCAAAGACAGGGGTTAGGTGAAGCTTTCTTT. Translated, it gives CASSQRQGLGEAFF.

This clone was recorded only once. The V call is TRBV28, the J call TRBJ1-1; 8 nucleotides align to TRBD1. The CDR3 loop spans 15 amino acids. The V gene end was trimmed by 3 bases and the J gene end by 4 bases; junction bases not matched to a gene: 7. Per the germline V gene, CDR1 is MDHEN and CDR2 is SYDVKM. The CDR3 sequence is CASSLVTGESTEAFF. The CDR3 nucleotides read TGTGCCAGCAGTTTGGTGACAGGGGAGAGCACTGAAGCTTTCTTT. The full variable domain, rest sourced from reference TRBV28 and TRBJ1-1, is DVKVTQSSRYLVKRTGEKVFLECVQDMDHENMFWYRQDPGLGLRLIYFSYDVKMKEKGDIPEGYSVSREKKERFSLILESASTNQTSMYLCASSLVTGESTEAFFGQGTRLTVV.

The CDR3 DNA reads TGTGCCAGCAGTTGGACAGTTGATAATTCACCCCTCCACTTT. This sequence encodes CASSWTVDNSPLHF. The genes are TRBV6-2 or TRBV6-3 and TRBJ1-6; perhaps TRBD1 as D (6 bases). Per the germline V gene, CDR1 is MNHEY and CDR2 is SVGEGT. The CDR3 covers 14 residues. Trimming stripped 4 bases from V and 5 bases from J, with 9 bases between.

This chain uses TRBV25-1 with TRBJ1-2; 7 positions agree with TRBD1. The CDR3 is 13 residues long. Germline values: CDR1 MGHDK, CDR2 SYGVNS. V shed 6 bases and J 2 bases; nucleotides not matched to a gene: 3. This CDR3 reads CASRGQANYGYTF. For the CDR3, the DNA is TGTGCCAGCAGAGGACAGGCGAACTATGGCTACACCTTC.